This is a list of T cell receptor beta chains from one sample in a study of T-cell memory formation after mild COVID-19. Each CDR3 protein is one row after TCRdb ran MiXCR on the 5' RACE reads. The sample lists around 510,000 distinct CDR3 sequences, roughly 20% occurring once. Sequencing was done on a sample of PBMCs or a T cell subset sorted from them (not recorded which). These receptors all stem from an adult woman who had mild COVID-19 (a few samples of this study predate the infection). Cell type and time point are not known. Both conserved end residues are part of each CDR3. Fields, in order: D gene, J gene, clone size, V gene, CDR3 DNA, CDR3 protein. D genes are given only for firm matches. Rows give clone size only sometimes, using once, few, many, or a class for an expanded clone.

TRBD1	TRBJ2-7	NA	TRBV4-1	TGCGCCAGCAGCCAAAAAGAGACAGGGGGGACCTACGAGCAGTACTTC	CASSQKETGGTYEQYF
NA	TRBJ2-3	once	TRBV7-8	TGTGCCAGCAGACTCTCACATTTTAGCGGTAGAACAGATACGCAGTATTTT	CASRLSHFSGRTDTQYF
TRBD1	TRBJ1-1	few	TRBV27	TGTGCCAGCAGTTACCGGACAGGGGCGAAAAACGAAGCTTTCTTT	CASSYRTGAKNEAFF
NA	TRBJ2-2	NA	TRBV5-5	TGTGCCAGCAGCTACCAGGGTTTGGACACCGGGGAGCTGTTTTTT	CASSYQGLDTGELFF
NA	TRBJ2-2	NA	TRBV7-9	TGTGCCAGCAGCTCCTGGTCCGCGGGATTCCCCGGGGAGCTGTTTTTT	CASSSWSAGFPGELFF
NA	TRBJ2-1	NA	TRBV14	TGTGCCAGCAGCCAACGTAGCGGAAACACCTACAATGAGCAGTTCTTC	CASSQRSGNTYNEQFF
TRBD2	TRBJ2-1	NA	TRBV3-1	TGTGCCAGCAGCCGACCGGGACTAGACAATGAGCAGTTCTTC	CASSRPGLDNEQFF
NA	TRBJ2-1	NA	TRBV2	TGTGCCAGCAGTGGTTTCCGGTCGAGTGAGCAGTTCTTC	CASSGFRSSEQFF
TRBD1	TRBJ2-5	NA	TRBV29-1	TGCAGCGTTGACGCAGGGGGCCAAGAGACCCAGTACTTC	CSVDAGGQETQYF
NA	TRBJ2-1	NA	TRBV12-3/TRBV12-4	TGTGCCAGCACTCGAGACACCCCTGGCTCCTACAATGAGCAGTTCTTC	CASTRDTPGSYNEQFF
NA	TRBJ2-7	NA	TRBV2	TGTGCCAGCGGAGGACTGGAGCGTCCCTACGAGCAGTACTTC	CASGGLERPYEQYF
TRBD1	TRBJ1-4	NA	TRBV4-3	TGCGCCAGCAGCCAAGATCGATTAGGGGGCAGTATTGATGAAAAACTGTTTTTT	CASSQDRLGGSIDEKLFF
NA	TRBJ2-7	NA	TRBV15	TGTGCCACCAGCAGAGATCGCGGTCGCTACGAGCAGTACTTC	CATSRDRGRYEQYF
NA	TRBJ2-5	NA	TRBV14	TGTGCCAGCAGCCACCCGTCTGGACCTGAGACCCAGTACTTC	CASSHPSGPETQYF
TRBD1	TRBJ1-1	NA	TRBV14	TGTGCCAGCAGACGATATGGACAGGGGGCTGAAGCTTTCTTT	CASRRYGQGAEAFF
NA	TRBJ2-7	NA	TRBV20-1	TGCAGTGCAGACCGGACTGTTTTATTGTACGAGCAGTACTTC	CSADRTVLLYEQYF
TRBD1	TRBJ2-6	NA	TRBV18	TGTGCCAGCTCCCATTTGACAGGGGCCCGTAGCTCTGGGGCCAACGTCCTGACTTTC	CASSHLTGARSSGANVLTF
NA	TRBJ1-2	few	TRBV7-8	TGTGCCAGCAGCTTAGGTCCGGTTTATGGCTACACCTTC	CASSLGPVYGYTF
TRBD2	TRBJ2-1	few	TRBV29-1	TGCAGCGCTGAAGCGGGAGGTTACAATGAGCAGTTCTTC	CSAEAGGYNEQFF
NA	TRBJ2-5	NA	TRBV7-3	TGTGCCAGCAGCTTAGGGTGGGCCGAGAAAGAGACCCAGTACTTC	CASSLGWAEKETQYF
NA	TRBJ2-7	NA	TRBV2	TGTGCCAGCAGTCCGACTAGATCCGAGCAGTACTTC	CASSPTRSEQYF
TRBD2	TRBJ2-3	few	TRBV7-9	TGTGCCAGCAGCTTAGCGGCGGGAGGAGTTTTAGATACGCAGTATTTT	CASSLAAGGVLDTQYF
TRBD1	TRBJ1-2	NA	TRBV28	TGTGCCAGCAGGGGGACAGGGGTTTTGTATGGCTACACCTTC	CASRGTGVLYGYTF
NA	TRBJ1-2	few	TRBV2	TGTGCCAGCAGTGATTGGGGAAGGAACTATGGCTACACCTTC	CASSDWGRNYGYTF
NA	TRBJ2-1	NA	TRBV4-1	TGCGCCAGCAGCCCGGGTGGGGGGCGATCCTACAATGAGCAGTTCTTC	CASSPGGGRSYNEQFF
TRBD2	TRBJ2-1	few	TRBV5-1	TGCGCCAGCAGTAAGAGGACTAGCGGCAATGAGCAGTTCTTC	CASSKRTSGNEQFF
NA	TRBJ2-5	NA	TRBV5-1	TGCGCCAGCAGCTGGGGGACGGCCCAAGAGACCCAGTACTTC	CASSWGTAQETQYF
NA	TRBJ2-3	NA	TRBV18	TGTGCCAGCTCACAATGGGACTACAGGGTGACAGATACGCAGTATTTT	CASSQWDYRVTDTQYF
NA	TRBJ2-1	medium-sized	TRBV24-1	TGTGCCACCAGTGAGGTGGCGTGGGATGAGCAGTTCTTC	CATSEVAWDEQFF
TRBD1	TRBJ2-7	NA	TRBV4-2	TGTGCCAGCAGCCAAGAAACAGGGGGCTCCTACGAGCAGTACTTC	CASSQETGGSYEQYF